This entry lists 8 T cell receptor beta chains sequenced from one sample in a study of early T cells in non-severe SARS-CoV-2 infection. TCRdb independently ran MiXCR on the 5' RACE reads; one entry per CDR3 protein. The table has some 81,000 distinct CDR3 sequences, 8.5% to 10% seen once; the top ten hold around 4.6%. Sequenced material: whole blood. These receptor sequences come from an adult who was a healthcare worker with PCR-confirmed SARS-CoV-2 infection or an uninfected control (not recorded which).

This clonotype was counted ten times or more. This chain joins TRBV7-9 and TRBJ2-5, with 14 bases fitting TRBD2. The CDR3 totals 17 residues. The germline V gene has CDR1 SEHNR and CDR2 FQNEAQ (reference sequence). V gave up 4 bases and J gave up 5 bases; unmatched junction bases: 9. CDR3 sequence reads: CASSSGLAGAREETQYF. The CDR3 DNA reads TGTGCCAGCAGCTCGGGACTAGCGGGAGCCCGTGAGGAGACCCAGTACTTC.

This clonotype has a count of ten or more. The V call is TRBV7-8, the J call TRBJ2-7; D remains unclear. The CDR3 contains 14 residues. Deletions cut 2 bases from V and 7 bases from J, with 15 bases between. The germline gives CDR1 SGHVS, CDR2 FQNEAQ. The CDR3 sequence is CASSLWLRAEEQYF. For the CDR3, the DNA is TGTGCCAGCAGCTTATGGTTGCGAGCCGAAGAGCAGTACTTC.

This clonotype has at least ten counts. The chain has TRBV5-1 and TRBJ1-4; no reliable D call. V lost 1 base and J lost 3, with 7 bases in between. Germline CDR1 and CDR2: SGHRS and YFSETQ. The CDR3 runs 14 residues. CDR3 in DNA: TGCGCCAGCAGCTTGCCCGGGCCTAATGAAAAACTGTTTTTT. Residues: CASSLPGPNEKLFF.

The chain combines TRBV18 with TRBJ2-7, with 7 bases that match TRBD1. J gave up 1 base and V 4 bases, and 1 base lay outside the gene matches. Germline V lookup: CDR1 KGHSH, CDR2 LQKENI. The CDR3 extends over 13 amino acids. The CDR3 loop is CASSQDRSYEQYF. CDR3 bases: TGTGCCAGCTCACAGGACAGGTCCTACGAGCAGTACTTC. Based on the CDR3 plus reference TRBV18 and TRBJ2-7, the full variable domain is NAGVMQNPRHLVRRRGQEARLRCSPMKGHSHVYWYRQLPEEGLKFMVYLQKENIIDESGMPKERFSAEFPKEGPSILRIQQVVRGDSAAYFCASSQDRSYEQYFGPGTRLTVT.

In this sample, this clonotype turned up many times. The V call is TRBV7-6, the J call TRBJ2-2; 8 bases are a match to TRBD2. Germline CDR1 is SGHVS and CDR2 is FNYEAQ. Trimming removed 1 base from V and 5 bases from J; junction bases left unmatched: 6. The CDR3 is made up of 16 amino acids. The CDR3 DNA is TGTGCCAGCAGCTTAGTTTTGGCTAGCGGGACCGGGGAGCTGTTTTTT. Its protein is CASSLVLASGTGELFF.

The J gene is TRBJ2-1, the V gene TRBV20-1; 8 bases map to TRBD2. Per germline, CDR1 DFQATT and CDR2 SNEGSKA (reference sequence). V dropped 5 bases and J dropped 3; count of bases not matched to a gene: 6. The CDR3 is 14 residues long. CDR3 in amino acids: CSAGLALFYNEQFF. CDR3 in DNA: TGCAGTGCTGGACTAGCTTTATTCTACAATGAGCAGTTCTTC.

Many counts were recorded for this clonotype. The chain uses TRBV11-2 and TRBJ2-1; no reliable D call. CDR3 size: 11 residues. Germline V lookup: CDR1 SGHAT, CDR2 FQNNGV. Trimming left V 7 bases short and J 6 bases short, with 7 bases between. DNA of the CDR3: TGTGCCAGCAAACTGGGCAATGAGCAGTTCTTC. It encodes CASKLGNEQFF.

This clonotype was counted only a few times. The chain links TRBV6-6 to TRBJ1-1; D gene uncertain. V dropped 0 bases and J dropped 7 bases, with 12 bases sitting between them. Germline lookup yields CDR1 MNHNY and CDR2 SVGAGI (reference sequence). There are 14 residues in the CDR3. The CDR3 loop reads CASSYSKGTSEAFF. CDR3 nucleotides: TGTGCCAGCAGTTACTCAAAGGGTACAAGTGAAGCTTTCTTT.